The 5 T cell receptor beta chains reported below all come from one sample, sequenced in a study of T cell repertoires in cytomegalovirus infection. Each CDR3 protein is one row after TCRdb ran MiXCR on the reads. The table records approximately 500,000 distinct CDR3 sequences, around 11% of them present only once. Sequencing used PBMCs. These receptors were obtained from a human donor in good health (CMV status not recorded). Some clones in this sample may be carry-over from other donors' samples.

The CDR3 is CASRRSVDGYTF. In DNA, the CDR3 is TGTGCCAGCAGGAGAAGCGTGGATGGCTACACCTTC. The V and J genes are TRBV11-3 and TRBJ1-2; no clear D gene. There are 12 residues in the CDR3. CDR1 is SGHNT and CDR2 is YENEEA in the germline V gene. Trimming took 6 bases from V and 6 from J, leaving 11 bases between them. The complete variable domain, with remaining parts taken from reference TRBV11-3 and TRBJ1-2, reads EAGVVQSPRYKIIEKKQPVAFWCNPISGHNTLYWYLQNLGQGPELLIRYENEEAVDDSQLPKDRFSAERLKGVDSTLKIQPAELGDSAVYLCASRRSVDGYTFGSGTRLTVV.

This clonotype has at least ten counts. The chain combines TRBV7-9 with TRBJ2-7; a possible D gene is TRBD2 (5 bases). This CDR3 region has 16 residues. Deletions cut 5 bases from V and 6 bases from J, with 23 bases between. The germline gives CDR1 SEHNR, CDR2 FQNEAQ (reference sequence). The CDR3 DNA is TGTGCCAGCAGCCCCCGTTATAGGGCGACTGAGGGCGAGCAGTACTTC. Its translation: CASSPRYRATEGEQYF.

This clonotype was counted ten times or more. V gene TRBV20-1 combines with J gene TRBJ1-5; a possible D gene is TRBD1 (5 bases). Germline values: CDR1 DFQATT, CDR2 SNEGSKA (reference sequence). Trimming pared 3 bases from V and 7 bases from J, leaving 16 bases between. The CDR3 is 14 residues long. The CDR3 protein is CSARDGSRGQPQHF. The CDR3 DNA reads TGCAGTGCTAGGGATGGGTCCCGGGGCCAGCCCCAGCATTTT.

This clonotype was seen ten or more times. The CDR3, as DNA: TGTGCCAGCAGCTTAAGGACAGCAAGCTCCTACAATGAGCAGTTCTTC. Translated, it gives CASSLRTASSYNEQFF. The V gene is TRBV7-2, the J gene TRBJ2-1, with a weak D call TRBD1 (6 bases). V lost 2 bases, J lost 0 bases, and 11 bases lay in between. Germline CDR1 and CDR2: SGHTA and FQGNSA. CDR3 size: 16 residues.

This clonotype was detected many times. The chain combines TRBV19 with TRBJ1-3; a possible D gene is TRBD1 (5 bases). Deletions cut 7 bases from V and 0 bases from J, with 13 bases between. Germline V gene data show CDR1 as LNHDA and CDR2 as SQIVND (reference sequence). This CDR3 contains 15 residues. The CDR3 spells CASIRTRDSGNTIYF. The CDR3 region has the DNA TGTGCCAGTATTCGGACACGCGACTCTGGAAACACCATATATTTT.